A single sample gave rise to the 22 T cell receptor beta chains below, sequenced in a study of cytomegalovirus exposure and HLA in healthy donors. This table comes from immunoSEQ multiplex PCR, and its TCRdb copy is limited to in-frame clones, with some not included. The data hold 100,000 to 150,000 clones, with about 88% observed a single time. Sequenced sample: PBMCs. The receptors stem from a woman aged 18 to 35 in good health and CMV-seronegative.

The V call is TRBV12-5, the J call TRBJ2-1; 8 bases line up with TRBD1. This CDR3 is built from 16 residues. The germline CDR1 and CDR2 sequences are LGHNT and FRNRAP. V trimming: 7 bases; J trimming: 10 bases; junction bases outside the gene matches: 18. CDR3 nucleotides: TGTGCTAGTGCCCCCCCTAGCTACAGGGGGTGGTCCGAGCAGTTCTTC. Translated: CASAPPSYRGWSEQFF.

This rearrangement joins TRBV7-9 to TRBJ1-1, with a tentative D call TRBD1 (6 bases). V lost 5 bases and J 2 bases, leaving 9 bases between the germline ends. CDR1 is SEHNR and CDR2 is FQNEAQ in the germline V gene (reference sequence). The CDR3 extends over 13 amino acids. The CDR3 region is CASSPQGNTEAFF. In DNA form, the CDR3 reads TGTGCCAGCAGCCCACAGGGTAACACTGAAGCTTTCTTT.

CDR3: CASSYGSYEQYF. The CDR3 coding sequence is TGCGCCAGCAGCTACGGTTCCTACGAGCAGTACTTC. V and J are TRBV5-1 and TRBJ2-7; D is undetermined. This CDR3 comprises 12 residues. Germline CDR1 is SGHRS and CDR2 is YFSETQ. With 3 bases removed from V and 1 base from J, the gap between germline ends came to 5 bases. Drawing the rest from reference TRBV5-1 and TRBJ2-7, the complete variable domain is KAGVTQTPRYLIKTRGQQVTLSCSPISGHRSVSWYQQTPGQGLQFLFEYFSETQRNKGNFPGRFSGRQFSNSRSEMNVSTLELGDSALYLCASSYGSYEQYFGPGTRLTVT.

The chain recombines TRBV6-5 with TRBJ1-2; 7 bases fit TRBD1. CDR1 and CDR2 from the germline V gene are MNHEY and SVGAGI. This CDR3 is 15 amino acids long. J gave up 5 bases and V 5 bases, and 11 bases lay outside the gene matches. CDR3 amino acids: CASSLTIRGTYGYTF. In nucleotides, the CDR3 is TGTGCCAGCAGTCTTACCATCAGGGGGACTTATGGCTACACCTTC.

The V call is TRBV27, the J call TRBJ1-5; D is unclear. The CDR3 has 16 amino acids. V lost 7 bases to trimming and J lost 6 bases, with 22 bases between them. Per the germline V gene, CDR1 is MNHEY and CDR2 is SMNVEV (reference sequence). The CDR3, as DNA: TGTGCCAGCAAGTTTGGGTCGCTGACGGGTAGTCAGCCCCAGCATTTT. As protein: CASKFGSLTGSQPQHF.

The chain joins TRBV2 to TRBJ2-1; 16 bases line up with TRBD2. V gave up 6 bases and J gave up 9 bases; unmatched junction bases: 2. The CDR3 length is 14 residues. Per germline, CDR1 SNHLY and CDR2 FYNNEI. This CDR3 reads CASRGTSGGGEQFF. For the CDR3, the DNA is TGTGCCAGCAGAGGGACTAGCGGGGGGGGTGAGCAGTTCTTC.

There are a few counts of this clone. This clone may be a read error of a much larger clone one base away. Within the sample, other DNA sequences also encode this same CDR3. The chain uses TRBV7-9 and TRBJ1-5; D possibly corresponds to TRBD1 (6 bases). The CDR3 runs 13 residues. The ends were cut back, 5 bases at V and 2 bases at J, with 7 bases in the middle. The germline V gene has CDR1 SEHNR and CDR2 FQNEAQ (reference sequence). The chain's CDR3 is CASSPGGNQPQHF. The DNA for the CDR3 is TGTGCCAGCAGCCCAGGGGGCAATCAGCCCCAGCATTTT.

This chain connects TRBV11-3 to TRBJ2-7; 7 bases are shared with TRBD1. The CDR3 runs to 14 residues. V shed 5 bases, J shed 1 base, and the junction held 5 bases outside the gene matches. The germline CDR1 and CDR2 sequences are SGHNT and YENEEA. The CDR3 DNA is TGTGCCAGCAGCCACGGGGACAGATCCTACGAGCAGTACTTC. Amino acid sequence: CASSHGDRSYEQYF.

The chain uses TRBV15 and TRBJ2-1; possible D gene TRBD1, 6 bases. V dropped 3 bases and J dropped 8 bases, with 14 bases sitting between them. CDR3 length: 14 residues. Germline V lookup: CDR1 LNHNV, CDR2 YYDKDF (reference sequence). CDR3 in amino acids: CATSREQGWHEQFF. For the CDR3, the DNA is TGTGCCACCAGCAGGGAACAGGGTTGGCATGAGCAGTTCTTC. The complete variable domain, with remaining parts taken from reference TRBV15 and TRBJ2-1, reads DAMVIQNPRYQVTQFGKPVTLSCSQTLNHNVMYWYQQKSSQAPKLLFHYYDKDFNNEADTPDNFQSRRPNTSFCFLDIRSPGLGDTAMYLCATSREQGWHEQFFGPGTRLTVL.

The chain joins TRBV29-1 to TRBJ1-1; 10 bases line up with TRBD1. The CDR3 covers 13 residues. J lost 4 bases, V lost 5 bases, and 4 bases had no gene match. Germline V gene lookup returns CDR1 SQVTM and CDR2 ANQGSEA. Here the CDR3 reads CSVLGQGFTEAFF. The CDR3 coding sequence is TGCAGCGTTCTGGGACAGGGGTTCACTGAAGCTTTCTTT.

The CDR3 sequence is CASSLEGRARRGYTF. The CDR3 coding sequence is TGTGCCAGCAGCTTGGAGGGCAGGGCGAGGAGAGGCTACACCTTC. V and J are TRBV5-5 and TRBJ1-2; maybe TRBD1 (5 bases). The CDR3 runs 15 residues. Trimming removed 0 bases from V and 8 bases from J, with 17 bases in between. In germline, CDR1 is SGHKS, CDR2 YYEKEE (reference sequence).

The chain couples TRBV11-2 to TRBJ1-1; the D gene is possibly TRBD1 (5 bases). The V gene's germline CDR1 is SGHAT and CDR2 FQNNGV. This CDR3 contains 14 residues. The V gene lost 4 bases and the J gene lost 7 bases, with 16 bases spanning the gap. CDR3 protein: CASSWARQTIEAFF. DNA of the CDR3: TGTGCCAGCAGCTGGGCTCGACAGACGATTGAAGCTTTCTTT.

The rearrangement joins TRBV5-6 to TRBJ2-3; the match to TRBD2 covers 10 bases. This CDR3 has 15 residues. The germline V gene has CDR1 SGHDT and CDR2 YYEEEE. V lost 2 bases and J lost 0; bases outside the gene matches: 0. In DNA, the CDR3 is TGTGCCAGCAGCTTAGCGGGGGGGAGCACAGATACGCAGTATTTT. Protein: CASSLAGGSTDTQYF.

The V and J genes are TRBV5-1 and TRBJ2-3; weak D call: TRBD1 (6 bases). Per germline, CDR1 SGHRS and CDR2 YFSETQ. This CDR3 has 16 amino acids. Trimming took 1 base from V and 3 from J, leaving 15 bases between them. The CDR3 DNA reads as TGCGCCAGCAGCTTGAGTGGGGGCTATCGGACAGATACGCAGTATTTT. This translates into CASSLSGGYRTDTQYF.

The genes are TRBV2 and TRBJ1-6; D uncertain. This CDR3 has 16 amino acids. The germline V gene has CDR1 SNHLY and CDR2 FYNNEI. V lost 2 bases to trimming and J lost 2 bases, with 10 bases between them. The CDR3 coding sequence is TGTGCCAGCAGTGAAAGGAGGGCCCCCTATAATTCACCCCTCCACTTT. The encoded protein is CASSERRAPYNSPLHF.

The gene calls are TRBV29-1 and TRBJ2-1; 7 bases are shared with TRBD1. The V gene's germline CDR1 is SQVTM and CDR2 ANQGSEA. Trimming cost V 4 bases and J 6 bases; bases outside gene matches: 6. This CDR3 has 13 residues. DNA for the CDR3: TGCAGCGTTGCTCCGGGACAGTCCAATGAGCAGTTCTTC. This encodes CSVAPGQSNEQFF.

This clone occurred once. The chain employs TRBV7-6 and TRBJ2-3; 7 nucleotides agree with TRBD1. This CDR3 is built from 16 residues. With V trimmed by 5 bases and J by 2 bases, 10 bases remained unmatched. The germline V gene has CDR1 SGHVS and CDR2 FNYEAQ. CDR3 coding DNA: TGTGCCAGCAGCCAAAACCTGGGACAGACCACAGATACGCAGTATTTT. Amino acids: CASSQNLGQTTDTQYF.

The V and J genes are TRBV7-9 and TRBJ2-3, with D tentatively TRBD2 (7 bases). The CDR3 is made up of 15 amino acids. Germline V gene sequence: CDR1 SEHNR, CDR2 FQNEAQ (reference sequence). V lost 5 bases to trimming and J lost 2 bases, with 14 bases between them. The CDR3 sequence is CASSLRGGYTDTQYF. The DNA of the CDR3 is TGTGCCAGCAGCCTTAGGGGGGGTTACACAGATACGCAGTATTTT.

The chain has TRBV5-1 and TRBJ1-1; possible D gene TRBD1, 5 bases. Germline V gene sequence: CDR1 SGHRS, CDR2 YFSETQ. There are 13 residues in the CDR3. V dropped 2 bases and J dropped 1 base, with 6 bases sitting between them. CDR3 nucleotides: TGCGCCAGCAGCTTTACAGGGAACACTGAAGCTTTCTTT. Its translation is CASSFTGNTEAFF.

This chain uses TRBV6-6 with TRBJ1-1, with 7 bases identical to TRBD1. In germline, CDR1 is MNHNY, CDR2 SVGAGI (reference sequence). The CDR3 consists of 14 residues. J lost 4 bases, V lost 2 bases, and 4 bases had no gene match. CDR3 region: CASSYGTARTEAFF. CDR3 nucleotide sequence: TGTGCCAGCAGTTACGGGACAGCCCGCACTGAAGCTTTCTTT.

This chain joins TRBV2 and TRBJ1-4; D ambiguous. Looked up from germline, CDR1 is SNHLY and CDR2 is FYNNEI. The CDR3 has 13 residues. Trimming cost V 7 bases and J 12 bases, with 18 bases left between them. The CDR3 region is CASNSPDPRELFF. The DNA for the CDR3 is TGTGCCAGCAACTCACCAGATCCTCGGGAACTGTTTTTT.

J is TRBJ2-1 and V is TRBV9, with 7 bases aligning to TRBD1. Unmatched junction bases numbered 9, after V lost 4 bases and J lost 2 bases. Germline V CDR1 and CDR2: SGDLS, YYNGEE. CDR3 length: 16 residues. The chain's CDR3 is CASSRNRGFPYNEQFF. The CDR3 DNA reads TGTGCCAGCAGCAGAAACAGGGGCTTCCCCTACAATGAGCAGTTCTTC.